Each of the 30 T cell receptor beta chains below was sequenced from the same sample in a study of T cell repertoires in cytomegalovirus infection. One entry per CDR3 protein, called by TCRdb with MiXCR from the reads. Here the sample spans around 300,000 distinct CDR3 sequences, more than 8% being singletons. The sample was PBMCs. These receptors all stem from a human donor in good health (CMV status not recorded). Some clones in this sample may be carry-over from other donors' samples.

The chain carries TRBV19 and TRBJ2-4, with D possibly TRBD2 on 5 matching bases. Germline CDR1 reads LNHDA; CDR2 reads SQIVND (reference sequence). Trimming took off 7 bases at V and 5 bases at J, with 15 bases between the two ends. The CDR3 is 14 amino acids. The chain's CDR3 is CASTSGKGQNIQYF. The CDR3 bases are TGTGCCAGTACCTCGGGAAAGGGCCAAAACATTCAGTACTTC. The full variable domain, completed using reference TRBV19 and TRBJ2-4, is DGGITQSPKYLFRKEGQNVTLSCEQNLNHDAMYWYRQDPGQGLRLIYYSQIVNDFQKGDIAEGYSVSREKKESFPLTVTSAQKNPTAFYLCASTSGKGQNIQYFGAGTRLSVL.

This rearrangement joins TRBV28 to TRBJ1-3; no definite D call. V lost 2 bases and J lost 0, with 8 bases in between. Germline V gene data show CDR1 as MDHEN and CDR2 as SYDVKM. This CDR3 is built from 15 residues. CDR3 DNA sequence: TGTGCCAGCAGTTTACACGGTAGCTCTGGAAACACCATATATTTT. This translates into CASSLHGSSGNTIYF. The full variable domain, in which reference TRBV28 and TRBJ1-3 provide the parts outside the CDR3, is DVKVTQSSRYLVKRTGEKVFLECVQDMDHENMFWYRQDPGLGLRLIYFSYDVKMKEKGDIPEGYSVSREKKERFSLILESASTNQTSMYLCASSLHGSSGNTIYFGEGSWLTVV.

This clonotype occurred many times. The chain recombines TRBV7-9 with TRBJ1-2; D is ambiguous. The germline V gene encodes CDR1 SEHNR and CDR2 FQNEAQ (reference sequence). Trimming cost V 8 bases and J 5 bases, with 12 bases left between them. The CDR3 spans 12 residues. The CDR3 DNA reads TGTGCCAGCCGGAAAGACGTGTATGGCTACACCTTC. This gives the protein CASRKDVYGYTF.

This clonotype was recorded many times. The CDR3 region is CATHATGTSSYNEQFF. CDR3 nucleotide sequence: TGTGCCACCCACGCGACTGGGACTAGTTCCTACAATGAGCAGTTCTTC. This chain connects TRBV6-1 to TRBJ2-1, with 8 bases matching TRBD2. With 10 bases clipped from V and 1 base from J, the junction kept 12 bases outside the gene matches. The CDR3 is made up of 16 amino acids. Germline CDR1 reads MNHNS; CDR2 reads SASEGT.

In its sample, this clonotype was seen many times. This chain links TRBV7-2 with TRBJ2-7; 7 nucleotides agree with TRBD1. The germline V gene has CDR1 SGHTA and CDR2 FQGNSA. J gave up 5 bases and V 3 bases, and 7 bases lay outside the gene matches. The CDR3 has 14 amino acids. The DNA of the CDR3 is TGTGCCAGCAGCTTGCTGACAGGGCCCAACGAGCAGTACTTC. Its translation: CASSLLTGPNEQYF.

This clonotype was detected only a few times. The chain employs TRBV20-1 and TRBJ1-2; tentatively, D is TRBD1 (5 bases). The V end was cut by 5 bases, the J end by 5 bases, with 12 bases between. CDR1 DFQATT and CDR2 SNEGSKA come from the germline V gene (reference sequence). The CDR3 sequence is 12 residues long. CDR3 in DNA: TGCAGTGCTCAGACAGACGGTTATGGCTACACCTTC. The encoded protein is CSAQTDGYGYTF.

This clonotype was observed many times. The chain recombines TRBV28 with TRBJ2-7, with 8 bases lining up with TRBD2. In germline, CDR1 is MDHEN, CDR2 SYDVKM. This CDR3 region has 18 residues. V lost 3 bases to trimming and J lost 2 bases; unmatched junction nucleotides: 15. CDR3 in DNA: TGTGCCAGCAGTTTCACGGGACGGGGAGCGGGGGTCCCCTACGAGCAGTACTTC. Protein product: CASSFTGRGAGVPYEQYF.

This clonotype was detected ten times or more. The chain's CDR3 is CASSFAAGGRQEQYF. The CDR3 nucleotides read TGTGCCAGCAGCTTCGCAGCGGGGGGTCGTCAAGAGCAGTACTTC. The J gene is TRBJ2-7, the V gene TRBV7-2, with 9 bases fitting TRBD2. The germline gives CDR1 SGHTA, CDR2 FQGNSA. This CDR3 has 15 amino acids. V was clipped by 3 bases and J by 7 bases; unmatched bases: 10.

This clonotype has at least ten counts. J is TRBJ2-7 and V is TRBV7-2; D may be TRBD1 (5 bases). CDR3 length equals 17 residues. Germline V CDR1 and CDR2: SGHTA, FQGNSA. Trimming removed 5 bases at V and 0 bases at J, with 20 bases between. CDR3 amino acids: CASSVTQGAQSSYEQYF. The DNA of the CDR3 is TGTGCCAGCAGCGTCACCCAAGGGGCACAGAGCTCCTACGAGCAGTACTTC.

This clonotype was seen many times. The V and J genes are TRBV7-2 and TRBJ1-2, with D tentatively TRBD1 (5 bases). V shed 1 base and J shed 4 bases, with 19 bases lying between them. The germline V gene encodes CDR1 SGHTA and CDR2 FQGNSA. The CDR3 has 17 amino acids. As DNA, the CDR3 is TGTGCCAGCAGCTTAGACAGGATTGAAGTTCGGGGCTATGGCTACACCTTC. Encoded protein: CASSLDRIEVRGYGYTF.

This clonotype turned up a few times. The genes are TRBV7-2 and TRBJ1-2; D is unclear. This CDR3 is 13 amino acids long. CDR1 and CDR2 (germline): SGHTA, FQGNSA. Trimming removed 5 bases from V and 2 bases from J, with 9 bases in between. This CDR3 is CASSRAMNYGYTF. The CDR3 nucleotides read TGTGCCAGCAGCCGGGCGATGAACTATGGCTACACCTTC.

There are a few counts of this clonotype. J is TRBJ2-1 and V is TRBV29-1, with D possibly being TRBD2 (6 bases). This CDR3 spans 15 amino acids. The V gene's germline CDR1 is SQVTM and CDR2 ANQGSEA. V was shortened by 4 bases and J by 6 bases, with 19 bases between the two germline ends. CDR3 protein: CSVVSGSGRSNEQFF. For the CDR3, the DNA is TGCAGCGTTGTCTCCGGTAGTGGGAGGAGCAATGAGCAGTTCTTC.

In this sample, this clonotype turned up many times. The V and J genes are TRBV7-2 and TRBJ2-3; 10 nucleotides line up with TRBD2. From germline, CDR1 is SGHTA and CDR2 FQGNSA. The CDR3 loop spans 20 amino acids. The V segment lost 1 base and the J segment 1 base; nucleotides outside the gene matches: 14. The CDR3 here is CASSLVAWTSGGGRTDTQYF. CDR3 coding DNA: TGTGCCAGCAGCTTAGTAGCATGGACTAGCGGTGGTGGGCGCACAGATACGCAGTATTTT.

To note about this clonotype: At one boundary the junction diverges from the germline segment, which might be a read error. The chain couples TRBV2 to TRBJ2-3; 8 bases fit TRBD2. The germline gives CDR1 SNHLY, CDR2 FYNNEI. The CDR3 is 15 amino acids. The CDR3 region has the DNA TGTGCCAGCAGTGAACCGGGAGGGGATTATTCTACGCAGTTTTTT. Its protein is CASSEPGGDYSTQFF.

This chain connects TRBV18 to TRBJ1-1; 9 positions match TRBD1. The CDR3 extends over 14 amino acids. Looked up from germline, CDR1 is KGHSH and CDR2 is LQKENI. The ends lost 3 bases at V and 9 bases at J; junction bases unmatched: 8. The CDR3 region has the DNA TGTGCCAGCTCACCGGACAGGGGCTTGGGACAAGCTTTCTTT. Translation gives CASSPDRGLGQAFF.

This clonotype was recorded a few times. This sequence joins TRBV27 and TRBJ2-6, with D perhaps TRBD1 (6 bases). CDR3 length: 18 residues. V lost 3 bases and J lost 0, with 15 bases in between. CDR1 is MNHEY, CDR2 SMNVEV, per germline (reference sequence). The CDR3 region has the DNA TGTGCCAGCAGTTTTAGACAGGCACTCAGCTCTGGGGCCAACGTCCTGACTTTC. Translating it yields CASSFRQALSSGANVLTF.

The chain has TRBV6-2 or TRBV6-3 and TRBJ2-6; maybe TRBD2 (5 bases). This CDR3 has 18 amino acids. Germline V gene data show CDR1 as MNHEY and CDR2 as SVGEGT. Between the trimmed V and J ends, which lost 4 bases and 0 bases, there was a span of 16 bases. In DNA form, the CDR3 reads TGTGCCAGCAGTTTTAATCCGGGAACCCGCTCTGGGGCCAACGTCCTGACTTTC. Protein sequence: CASSFNPGTRSGANVLTF.

The gene calls are TRBV6-8 and TRBJ2-7; 9 bases align to TRBD2. The CDR3 is 14 residues long. The germline V gene encodes CDR1 MNHGY and CDR2 SAAAGT. J was trimmed by 5 bases and V by 0 bases; bases with no gene match: 2. DNA of the CDR3: TGTGCCAGCAGTTACTCTGGACTAGCGAACGAGCAGTACTTC. Protein product: CASSYSGLANEQYF.

The sample holds a few counts of this clonotype. The chain combines TRBV7-2 with TRBJ2-3, with D possibly matching TRBD2 (6 bases). Trimming left V 5 bases short and J 7 bases short, with 13 bases between. The CDR3 is made up of 13 amino acids. Per germline, CDR1 SGHTA and CDR2 FQGNSA. CDR3 nucleotide sequence: TGTGCCAGCAGCCCCCTAGCGAGTTATACGCAGTATTTT. Its protein product is CASSPLASYTQYF.

The V and J genes are TRBV2 and TRBJ2-5, with D unresolved. Per germline, CDR1 SNHLY and CDR2 FYNNEI. V was shortened by 1 base and J by 5 bases, with 11 bases between the two germline ends. The CDR3 has 14 amino acids. CDR3 in DNA: TGTGCCAGCAGTGAAGGTTCGCCTGGGGAGACCCAGTACTTC. This encodes CASSEGSPGETQYF.

This clonotype came up many times. This chain connects TRBV20-1 to TRBJ2-7; 12 nucleotides align to TRBD2. Germline values: CDR1 DFQATT, CDR2 SNEGSKA (reference sequence). CDR3 length: 16 amino acids. The junction had 11 bases not matched to a gene; V was cut back by 5 bases and J by 3 bases. The CDR3: CSAPPGETSGSYEQYF. DNA of the CDR3: TGCAGTGCTCCCCCGGGGGAGACTAGCGGGAGCTACGAGCAGTACTTC.

This clonotype was counted many times. The gene calls are TRBV19 and TRBJ2-6; weak D call: TRBD2 (6 bases). V lost 6 bases and J lost 4, with 19 bases in between. CDR3 length: 17 residues. The germline CDR1 and CDR2 sequences are LNHDA and SQIVND (reference sequence). DNA of the CDR3: TGTGCCAGTAGCCTTGGAGGGGTAGCGACAGGGGCCAACGTCCTGACTTTC. Amino acids: CASSLGGVATGANVLTF.

This clonotype was seen more than once but under ten times. This chain uses TRBV12-3 or TRBV12-4 with TRBJ1-1; tentative D call: TRBD1 (6 bases). The CDR3 is 14 residues long. Trimming stripped 7 bases from V and 2 bases from J, with 14 bases between. The CDR3 nucleotides read TGTGCCAGCACCTACAGGGTCGGCAACACTGAAGCTTTCTTT. Its protein product is CASTYRVGNTEAFF.

The V and J genes are TRBV6-6 and TRBJ1-1; no definite D call. Germline V gives CDR1 MNHNY, CDR2 SVGAGI (reference sequence). CDR3 length: 15 residues. V gave up 4 bases and J gave up 2 bases, with 14 bases separating them. CDR3 DNA: TGTGCCAGCAGTTTTCACCCCGGCCAAAACACTGAAGCTTTCTTT. This gives the protein CASSFHPGQNTEAFF.

This chain uses TRBV6-1 with TRBJ2-3; D gene ambiguous. V lost 6 bases and J lost 1, with 11 bases in between. Germline V lookup: CDR1 MNHNS, CDR2 SASEGT. CDR3 size: 14 residues. CDR3 nucleotides: TGTGCCAGCAGCCCTACTTACCGCACAGATACGCAGTATTTT. Protein product: CASSPTYRTDTQYF.

Only a few counts were recorded for this clonotype. This chain links TRBV29-1 with TRBJ2-7, with D possibly being TRBD1 or TRBD2 (5 bases each). This CDR3 is built from 13 residues. Germline V gives CDR1 SQVTM, CDR2 ANQGSEA. V dropped 1 base and J dropped 2 bases, with 9 bases sitting between them. The CDR3 loop reads CSVEGRDPYEQYF. In DNA form, the CDR3 reads TGCAGCGTTGAAGGCAGGGACCCCTACGAGCAGTACTTC.

This clonotype appeared a few times. The gene calls are TRBV7-2 and TRBJ1-1, with TRBD1 as a possible D gene (5 bases). Germline-derived CDR1 and CDR2 are SGHTA and FQGNSA. V gave up 8 bases and J gave up 10 bases, with 23 bases separating them. The CDR3 consists of 14 residues. This chain's CDR3 is CASSPSSTQGLAFF. CDR3 in DNA: TGTGCCAGCTCCCCTTCATCCACTCAGGGTTTAGCTTTCTTT.

The chain is built from TRBV7-2 and TRBJ1-2; D may be TRBD1 (5 bases). This CDR3 spans 16 amino acids. The germline V and J ends were trimmed by 0 bases and 8 bases, with 19 bases remaining between them. Germline V gene sequence: CDR1 SGHTA, CDR2 FQGNSA. The CDR3 DNA follows: TGTGCCAGCAGCTTAGCGCTAAAGGGTGGGGGTGGCGGCTACACCTTC. As protein: CASSLALKGGGGGYTF. The whole variable domain, filled in from reference TRBV7-2 and TRBJ1-2, reads GAGVSQSPSNKVTEKGKDVELRCDPISGHTALYWYRQSLGQGLEFLIYFQGNSAPDKSGLPSDRFSAERTGGSVSTLTIQRTQQEDSAVYLCASSLALKGGGGGYTFGSGTRLTVV.

This clonotype was detected many times. The chain links TRBV10-1 to TRBJ2-7; tentative D call: TRBD1 (5 bases). The ends were cut back, 0 bases at V and 4 bases at J, with 13 bases in the middle. The CDR3 is 15 amino acids. The germline V gene encodes CDR1 WNHNN and CDR2 SYGVQD (reference sequence). CDR3 protein: CASSESLGPSYEQYF. In DNA, the CDR3 is TGCGCCAGCAGTGAGTCGCTGGGGCCGTCGTACGAGCAGTACTTC.

The sample holds a few counts of this clonotype. This chain joins TRBV12-3 or TRBV12-4 and TRBJ2-7; 9 bases line up with TRBD1. Trimming removed 6 bases from V and 4 bases from J; junction bases left unmatched: 7. The CDR3 runs to 14 residues. The CDR3 here is CASRTTGGFYEQYF. CDR3 nucleotides: TGTGCCAGCAGAACGACAGGGGGTTTTTACGAGCAGTACTTC.